These 31 T cell receptor beta chains came from one sample sequenced in a study of neurological immune-mediated disorders. Via MiXCR, TCRdb re-called the 5' RACE reads, giving one row per CDR3 protein. The sample holds more than 50,000 distinct CDR3 sequences, more than 7% seen once. Documented time point: longitudinal time-point 3. The sample consisted of PBMCs. The receptors stem from a woman aged 40-49 years in good health.

This clonotype was recorded at least ten times. CDR3 residues: CASSLTVNSYEQYF. CDR3 bases: TGTGCCAGCAGTTTAACGGTAAACTCCTACGAGCAGTACTTC. The chain joins TRBV27 to TRBJ2-7; D uncertain. The ends were cut back, 2 bases at V and 0 bases at J, with 8 bases in the middle. The CDR3 sequence is 14 residues long. The germline V gene has CDR1 MNHEY and CDR2 SMNVEV (reference sequence).

This clonotype has just a few counts. This chain joins TRBV4-3 and TRBJ1-1; TRBD1 is a possible D gene (6 bases). The CDR3 extends over 13 amino acids. V lost 4 bases, J lost 10 bases, and 16 bases lay in between. Per germline, CDR1 LGHNA and CDR2 YSLEER. The CDR3 is CASSPPGAKGAFF. CDR3 DNA sequence: TGCGCCAGCAGCCCACCGGGGGCCAAGGGAGCTTTCTTT.

A note on this clonotype: A much larger clone differs from this one at a single base, so this may be a read error. For the CDR3, the DNA is TGCAGTGCTAGATACCAAGAGACCCATTACTTC. Residues: CSARYQETHYF. This chain uses TRBV20-1 with TRBJ2-5; D is undetermined. From germline, CDR1 is DFQATT and CDR2 SNEGSKA (reference sequence). The CDR3 runs 11 residues.

This clonotype was seen repeatedly, ten times or more. The rearrangement joins TRBV20-1 to TRBJ1-1, with 9 bases fitting TRBD1. There are 14 residues in the CDR3. J lost 6 bases, V lost 3 bases, and 8 bases had no gene match. Germline V lookup: CDR1 DFQATT, CDR2 SNEGSKA (reference sequence). The CDR3 is CSASKTGGIAEAFF. DNA of the CDR3: TGCAGTGCTAGCAAGACAGGGGGAATCGCTGAAGCTTTCTTT.

This clonotype was observed many times. V gene TRBV12-3 or TRBV12-4 combines with J gene TRBJ1-6; D is perhaps TRBD1 (6 bases). This CDR3 has 13 residues. V was pared by 5 bases and J by 10 bases, with 12 bases between. The CDR3 DNA reads TGTGCCAGCAGTGACACAGGGATCTCACCCCTCCACTTT. Translation gives CASSDTGISPLHF.

This clonotype showed up many times. The chain recombines TRBV10-3 with TRBJ2-3; TRBD2 matches at 9 bases. The junction had 4 bases not matched to a gene; V was cut back by 6 bases and J by 3 bases. This CDR3 has 14 residues. Germline V gene lookup returns CDR1 ENHRY and CDR2 SYGVKD. In nucleotides, the CDR3 is TGTGCCATCAGCGTAGCGGGAGAGACAGATACGCAGTATTTT. Translated, it gives CAISVAGETDTQYF.

The rearrangement links TRBV12-3 or TRBV12-4 to TRBJ1-6; D is unclear. There are 12 residues in the CDR3. Trimming took 5 bases from V and 10 from J, leaving 9 bases between them. The CDR3 sequence is CASSVSRSPLHF. The CDR3, as DNA: TGTGCCAGCAGTGTGTCGAGATCACCCCTCCACTTT.

Turning to this clonotype: This could be a read error, since a much larger clone is one nucleotide away. The gene calls are TRBV27 and TRBJ1-2; no clear D. Looked up from germline, CDR1 is MNHEY and CDR2 is SMNVEV (reference sequence). CDR3 length equals 16 residues. The CDR3 region is CASRNINPEVNYGHTF. CDR3 bases: TGTGCCAGCCGAAATATAAACCCCGAGGTTAACTATGGCCACACCTTC.

This clonotype was seen at least ten times. The gene calls are TRBV18 and TRBJ1-3; TRBD1 matches 9 bases. V lost 8 bases, J lost 1 base, and 3 bases stayed unmatched. Per germline, CDR1 KGHSH and CDR2 LQKENI. The CDR3 loop spans 14 amino acids. The CDR3 bases are TGTGCCAGCCGTGGACAGGGGTCTGGAAACACCATATATTTT. Translation gives CASRGQGSGNTIYF.

This clonotype showed up many times. This chain joins TRBV12-3 or TRBV12-4 and TRBJ1-1; 11 nucleotides match TRBD1. The CDR3 is made up of 15 amino acids. Trimming removed 0 bases from V and 4 bases from J; junction bases left unmatched: 1. CDR3 nucleotide sequence: TGTGCCAGCAGTTTAGCCGGGACAGGGGGCACTGAAGCTTTCTTT. It is translated as CASSLAGTGGTEAFF.

A remark on this clonotype: A read error is possible here, since a much larger clone lies one base away. The CDR3: CSVRVVYGYTF. The CDR3 DNA reads as TGCAGTGTCCGGGTAGTCTATGGCTACACCTTC. The rearrangement links TRBV20-1 to TRBJ1-2; D gene uncertain. This CDR3 is built from 11 residues. Trimming removed 7 bases from V and 4 bases from J, with 10 bases in between. Germline CDR1 reads DFQATT; CDR2 reads SNEGSKA (reference sequence).

This clonotype has at least ten counts. The chain has TRBV20-1 and TRBJ2-2; 10 bases agree with TRBD1. Trimming removed 5 bases from V and 5 bases from J; junction bases left unmatched: 8. Germline V CDR1 and CDR2: DFQATT, SNEGSKA (reference sequence). The CDR3 is 15 amino acids. The CDR3 protein is CSALDRGSSTGELFF. The CDR3 DNA follows: TGCAGTGCTTTGGACAGGGGGTCGAGTACCGGGGAGCTGTTTTTT.

This clonotype was seen at least ten times. The chain links TRBV5-1 to TRBJ1-2; D might be TRBD1 (5 bases). CDR1 is SGHRS and CDR2 is YFSETQ in the germline V gene. The CDR3 loop spans 14 amino acids. Between the trimmed V and J ends, which lost 0 bases and 3 bases, there was a span of 9 bases. In DNA, the CDR3 is TGCGCCAGCAGCTTGGCCCAGGGACACTATGGCTACACCTTC. Translation gives CASSLAQGHYGYTF.

This clonotype was seen repeatedly, ten times or more. V usage is TRBV5-1 and J usage is TRBJ2-1; D is ambiguous. Trimming took 5 bases from V and 0 from J, leaving 9 bases between them. Germline CDR1 SGHRS, CDR2 YFSETQ. The CDR3 loop spans 14 amino acids. Here the CDR3 DNA reads TGCGCCAGCAGTGAGGCGAGCTCCTACAATGAGCAGTTCTTC. It specifies CASSEASSYNEQFF.

This clonotype was counted only a few times. V and J are TRBV6-5 and TRBJ2-3; 8 bases are shared with TRBD2. The V gene end was trimmed by 1 base and the J gene end by 5 bases; junction bases not matched to a gene: 5. Germline V gives CDR1 MNHEY, CDR2 SVGAGI. This CDR3 comprises 15 residues. CDR3 amino acids: CASSYLPLAGDTQYF. The CDR3 nucleotides read TGTGCCAGCAGTTACTTGCCGCTAGCGGGAGATACGCAGTATTTT.

This clonotype has a count of ten or more. This chain links TRBV5-1 with TRBJ2-2, with D perhaps matching TRBD1 or TRBD2 (5 bases each). V was clipped by 3 bases and J by 1 base, with 7 bases between them. Germline CDR1 is SGHRS and CDR2 is YFSETQ. This CDR3 comprises 14 residues. The CDR3 region is CASSSGRNTGELFF. The CDR3 DNA sequence: TGCGCCAGCAGCTCAGGGAGGAACACCGGGGAGCTGTTTTTT.

This clonotype was detected many times. The chain carries TRBV6-2 or TRBV6-3 and TRBJ1-5, with unresolved D. CDR3 size: 13 residues. CDR1 is MNHEY, CDR2 SVGEGT, per germline. V gave up 4 bases and J gave up 6 bases, with 10 bases separating them. The CDR3 nucleotides are TGTGCCAGCAGTTCCGCGCCGGTTCAGCCCCAGCATTTT. It codes for CASSSAPVQPQHF.

Many counts were recorded for this clonotype. V and J are TRBV20-1 and TRBJ2-3, with 7 bases aligning to TRBD1. The J segment lost 6 bases and the V segment lost 6 bases, leaving 15 bases of the junction unmatched. The CDR3 runs to 15 residues. CDR1 is DFQATT, CDR2 SNEGSKA, per germline (reference sequence). The CDR3 coding sequence is TGCAGTGCCCTGAGACCGACAGGGTCGGAGGATACGCAGTATTTT. Residues: CSALRPTGSEDTQYF.

There are many counts of this clonotype. The V and J genes are TRBV12-3 or TRBV12-4 and TRBJ2-7, with TRBD2 identical over 8 bases. The CDR3 has 15 residues. V shed 1 base and J 5 bases; nucleotides not matched to a gene: 7. This CDR3 reads CASSLDSGSSHEQYF. The CDR3 DNA reads as TGTGCCAGCAGTTTAGACAGCGGGAGTTCTCACGAGCAGTACTTC.

This clonotype has only a few counts. The chain links TRBV2 to TRBJ2-7, with D perhaps given as TRBD1 or TRBD2 (5 bases each). Trimming shortened V by 7 bases and J by 5 bases, and 15 bases separated the two germline ends. The germline V gene has CDR1 SNHLY and CDR2 FYNNEI. The CDR3 sequence is 13 residues long. DNA of the CDR3: TGTGCCAGCAACCGGGGCAGAATAGACGAGCAGTACTTC. Amino acids: CASNRGRIDEQYF.

The table lists this clonotype with many counts. The rearrangement links TRBV10-3 to TRBJ2-7, with 10 bases identical to TRBD1. CDR3 length: 13 residues. Losses at the gene ends were 8 bases for V and 4 bases for J; bases not matched to a gene: 5. Germline-derived CDR1 and CDR2 are ENHRY and SYGVKD. The CDR3 loop is CAIVEGQGYEQYF. The CDR3 nucleotides are TGTGCCATCGTTGAGGGACAGGGGTACGAGCAGTACTTC.

Many counts were recorded for this clonotype. The chain joins TRBV6-5 to TRBJ1-6, with 7 bases that match TRBD1. Germline V gene lookup returns CDR1 MNHEY and CDR2 SVGAGI. The CDR3 length is 17 residues. Germline trimming cut 0 bases from V and 6 bases from J; bases unmatched to any gene: 8. CDR3 in amino acids: CASSYSTGQSSNSPLHF. The CDR3 coding sequence is TGTGCCAGCAGTTACTCGACGGGACAGTCGTCTAATTCACCCCTCCACTTT.

This clonotype was found a few times. This clone may be a read error of a much larger clone one base away. The chain employs TRBV7-3 and TRBJ2-2; D ambiguous. V was trimmed by 4 bases and J by 0 bases, leaving 6 bases between them. This CDR3 is built from 14 residues. Germline loops: CDR1 SGHTA, CDR2 FQGTGA. The CDR3 sequence is CASSWATNTGELFF. The CDR3 nucleotides are TGTGCCAGCAGCTGGGCCACGAACACCGGGGAGCTGTTTTTT. Full variable domain (rest looked up from reference TRBV7-3 and TRBJ2-2): GAGVSQTPSNKVTEKGKYVELRCDPISGHTALYWYRQSLGQGPEFLIYFQGTGAADDSGLPNDRFFAVRPEGSVSTLKIQRTERGDSAVYLCASSWATNTGELFFGEGSRLTVL.

This clonotype came up many times. The chain combines TRBV13 with TRBJ2-1; 10 positions agree with TRBD1. The J segment lost 5 bases and the V segment lost 5 bases, leaving 6 bases of the junction unmatched. The V gene's germline CDR1 is PRHDT and CDR2 FYEKMQ (reference sequence). CDR3 size: 15 residues. This CDR3 reads CASSPGQGLNNEQFF. CDR3 DNA sequence: TGTGCCAGCAGCCCGGGACAGGGGCTAAACAATGAGCAGTTCTTC. The variable domain in full, with the rest retrieved from reference TRBV13 and TRBJ2-1, is AAGVIQSPRHLIKEKRETATLKCYPIPRHDTVYWYQQGPGQDPQFLISFYEKMQSDKGSIPDRFSAQQFSDYHSELNMSSLELGDSALYFCASSPGQGLNNEQFFGPGTRLTVL.

Comment on this clonotype: At one of its ends the junction is not consistent with the germline gene, which may arise from a read error. The chain links TRBV7-2 to TRBJ2-7; D is uncertain. Germline lookup yields CDR1 SGHTA and CDR2 FQGNSA. CDR3 length: 15 residues. CDR3 amino acids: CDSSQTWEARLEQYF. Written as DNA, the CDR3 is TGTGACAGCAGTCAAACGTGGGAAGCCCGATTGGAGCAGTACTTC.

As for this clonotype: This may stem from a read error, because a much larger clone lies one nucleotide away. The rearrangement joins TRBV3-1 to TRBJ2-7; D not resolved. CDR1 is LGHDT and CDR2 is YNNKEL in the germline V gene (reference sequence). The CDR3 loop spans 12 amino acids. CDR3 loop: CVSSQVKGEQYF. The CDR3 bases are TGTGTCAGCAGCCAAGTTAAGGGCGAGCAGTACTTC.

This clonotype was observed at least ten times. V gene TRBV20-1 combines with J gene TRBJ2-2; D possibly matches TRBD1 or TRBD2 (5 bases each). The length of the CDR3 is 16 residues. Trimming cost V 2 bases and J 5 bases, with 18 bases left between them. Germline V gives CDR1 DFQATT, CDR2 SNEGSKA (reference sequence). In DNA form, the CDR3 reads TGCAGTGCTAGATCTTGGGACCGTGACAGTACCGGGGAGCTGTTTTTT. Its translation is CSARSWDRDSTGELFF.

This clonotype was recorded a few times. The chain recombines TRBV6-5 with TRBJ1-1; D call uncertain. V shed 2 bases and J shed 1 base, with 11 bases lying between them. Germline assignment: CDR1 MNHEY and CDR2 SVGAGI. The CDR3 spans 15 residues. CDR3: CASSYLARRNTEAFF. The CDR3 region has the DNA TGTGCCAGCAGTTACCTGGCCAGGAGGAACACTGAAGCTTTCTTT.

This clonotype was seen many times. The V and J genes are TRBV5-1 and TRBJ2-7; D gene unclear. Germline V gene sequence: CDR1 SGHRS, CDR2 YFSETQ. Trimming removed 4 bases from V and 6 bases from J, with 20 bases in between. The CDR3 runs 15 residues. The CDR3 spells CASSNRPHLKPEQYF. DNA of the CDR3: TGCGCCAGCAGCAACCGACCCCACCTAAAGCCCGAGCAGTACTTC. Full variable domain (remainder filled in from reference TRBV5-1 and TRBJ2-7): KAGVTQTPRYLIKTRGQQVTLSCSPISGHRSVSWYQQTPGQGLQFLFEYFSETQRNKGNFPGRFSGRQFSNSRSEMNVSTLELGDSALYLCASSNRPHLKPEQYFGPGTRLTVT.

This clonotype was seen ten or more times. CDR3 DNA sequence: TGCGCCAGCAGCTTTGTGGGCTACGAGCAGTACTTC. Its protein is CASSFVGYEQYF. The chain has TRBV5-1 and TRBJ2-7; D is uncertain. The CDR3 is 12 amino acids. The germline CDR1 and CDR2 sequences are SGHRS and YFSETQ. The ends were cut back, 2 bases at V and 3 bases at J, with 6 bases in the middle.

This clonotype was observed at least ten times. This rearrangement joins TRBV18 to TRBJ2-7; D not certain. Deletions cut 5 bases from V and 0 bases from J, with 14 bases between. CDR3 length: 15 amino acids. CDR1 is KGHSH, CDR2 LQKENI, per germline. CDR3 coding DNA: TGTGCCAGCTCATTCTATGGTCCCAGCTCCTACGAGCAGTACTTC. It specifies CASSFYGPSSYEQYF.